This T cell receptor beta chain was observed in a study of neoadjuvant nivolumab and ipilimumab in lung cancer. Study-wide findings and caveats: From pretherapy to surgery, tumor richness and clonality rose with dual therapy. Compared with tumor-adjacent uninvolved lung, resected tumors showed greater richness and clonality.

TCRdb's table, derived via immunoSEQ multiplex PCR, lists solely in-frame clones and lacks some. The sample shows 15,000 to 20,000 clones, around 77% of them seen only once. Details on this clone: Its antigen is still unknown.

The receptor comes from an adult with non-small cell lung cancer. This specimen consisted of tumor tissue, obtained after neoadjuvant nivolumab, alone or with ipilimumab, at or shortly before surgery.

This CDR3 is CASSARLAGAPDTQYF. As DNA, the CDR3 is TGTGCCAGCAGCGCCCGACTAGCGGGAGCTCCCGATACGCAGTATTTT. The V gene is TRBV27, the J gene TRBJ2-3; TRBD2 agrees at 12 bases. CDR3 length: 16 amino acids. In germline, CDR1 is MNHEY, CDR2 SMNVEV (reference sequence). The ends lost 6 bases at V and 6 bases at J; junction bases unmatched: 10.